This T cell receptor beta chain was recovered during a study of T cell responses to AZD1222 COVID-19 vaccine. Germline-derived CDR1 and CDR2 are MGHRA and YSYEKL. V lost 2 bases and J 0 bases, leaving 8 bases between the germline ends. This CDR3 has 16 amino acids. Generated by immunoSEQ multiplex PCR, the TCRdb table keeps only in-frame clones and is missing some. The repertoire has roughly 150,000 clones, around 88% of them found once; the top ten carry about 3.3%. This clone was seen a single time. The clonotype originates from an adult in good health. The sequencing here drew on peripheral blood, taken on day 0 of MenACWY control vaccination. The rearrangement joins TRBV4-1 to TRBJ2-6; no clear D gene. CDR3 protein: CASSQPSGSGANVLTF. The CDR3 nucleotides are TGCGCCAGCAGCCAACCCAGTGGCTCTGGGGCCAACGTCCTGACTTTC.